This T cell receptor beta chain was profiled in a study of blood T cell repertoires in COVID-19. Looked up from germline, CDR1 is SGHDT and CDR2 is YYEEEE. V lost 3 bases and J lost 6; bases outside the gene matches: 11. The CDR3 runs 17 residues. Sequenced by immunoSEQ multiplex PCR; TCRdb stores in-frame clones only, minus some. Among some 180,000 clones listed, over 75% were seen once. The sequence came from a man aged 45-65 years with COVID-19, enrolled during active disease. Material: peripheral blood. The V call is TRBV5-6, the J call TRBJ2-2, with 10 bases fitting TRBD1. The CDR3 loop reads CASSWGSGQGPAGELFF. In nucleotides, the CDR3 is TGTGCCAGCAGCTGGGGATCGGGACAGGGGCCGGCCGGGGAGCTGTTTTTT.